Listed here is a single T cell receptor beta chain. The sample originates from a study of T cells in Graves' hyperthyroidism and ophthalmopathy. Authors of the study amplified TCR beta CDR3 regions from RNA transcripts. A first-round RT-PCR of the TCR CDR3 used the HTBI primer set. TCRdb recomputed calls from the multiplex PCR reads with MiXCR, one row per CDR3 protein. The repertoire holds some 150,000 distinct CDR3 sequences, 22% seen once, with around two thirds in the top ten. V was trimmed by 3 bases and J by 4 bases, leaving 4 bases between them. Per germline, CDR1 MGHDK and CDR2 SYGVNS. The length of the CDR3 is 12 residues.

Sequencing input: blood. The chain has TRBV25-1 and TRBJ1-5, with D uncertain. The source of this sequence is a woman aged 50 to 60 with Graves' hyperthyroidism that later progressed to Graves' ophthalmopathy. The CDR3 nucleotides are TGTGCCAGCAGTGAGTGGAATCAGCCCCAGCATTTT. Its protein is CASSEWNQPQHF.